This TCR beta chain was obtained from a study of shared clonotypes between healthy human individuals. Profiling relied on immunoSEQ multiplex PCR, and the TCRdb table lists in-frame clones only, not all of them. The profile shows millions of clones, just over 90% of them singletons. Per germline, CDR1 LNHDA and CDR2 SQIVND (reference sequence). This CDR3 is built from 14 residues. V was trimmed by 7 bases and J by 6 bases, leaving 16 bases between them. Material for sequencing was naive CD4+ T cells sorted from blood. Subset described: CD45RA+ positively selected. The J gene is TRBJ2-1, the V gene TRBV19; D remains unclear. The sequence was collected from a man aged 18 to 30 in good health. The CDR3 DNA reads TGTGCCAGTAATACCGCCAACCCCCCCAATGAGCAGTTCTTC. It encodes CASNTANPPNEQFF.